This is a list of T cell receptor beta chains from one sample in a study of response to subunit inactivated influenza vaccine. TCRdb re-analysed the RT-PCR reads in MiXCR, keeping a single row per CDR3 protein. Among roughly 620,000 distinct CDR3 sequences listed, around 10% were seen once. This sample was also put to use in a study of T cells expressing NK-cell markers.

The sample in question was PBMCs from blood, obtained on the day of vaccination. The receptor set was obtained from a man aged 50 or older who received an inactivated influenza vaccine. The CDR3 runs from the conserved cysteine through the conserved F or W. The D gene is left open where the match is weak. Only part of the rows carry a size: once, few, many, or a class if the clone is expanded.

TRBV5-1,few,TRBD1,TRBJ1-1,TGCGCCAGCAGCTTGCAGGGGGCTCTACGGGATGAAGCTTTCTTT,CASSLQGALRDEAFF
TRBV7-8,few,.,TRBJ2-7,TGTGCCAGCAGTGGAAATGTTGGGGACTACGAGCAGTACTTC,CASSGNVGDYEQYF
TRBV27,many,.,TRBJ2-1,TGTGCCAGCGCGACTCCCCGCAAGGGGGGTGAGCAGTTCTTC,CASATPRKGGEQFF
TRBV29-1,.,.,TRBJ1-1,TGCAGCGTTGTCTTCTTCCCTCCCGACCCTATGGAGGCCCGCGCTTTGAACACTGAAGCTTTCTTT,CSVVFFPPDPMEARALNTEAFF
TRBV2,.,TRBD2,TRBJ2-1,TGTGCCAGCGCGGGGCTAGCGGGACGCAATGAGCAGTTCTTC,CASAGLAGRNEQFF
TRBV21-1,few,.,TRBJ1-2,TGTGCCAGCAGCACACCTAGGCGGCCAGGGGGAGGCTATGGCTACACCTTC,CASSTPRRPGGGYGYTF
TRBV7-2,.,TRBD1,TRBJ2-2,TGTGCCAGCAGCTTAGTTACAGGGGCGAACACCGGGGAGCTGTTTTTT,CASSLVTGANTGELFF
TRBV7-9,.,.,TRBJ2-7,TGTGCCAGCAGCTTAGCCTCGGCAGACGAGCAGTACTTC,CASSLASADEQYF
TRBV25-1,.,.,TRBJ2-1,TGTGCCAGCAGTGAAGTGGCGGGGGCCCTCAATGAGCAGTTCTTC,CASSEVAGALNEQFF
TRBV3-1,many,.,TRBJ2-1,TGTGCCAGCAGCTACCCGGGACAAGACAATGAGCAGTTCTTC,CASSYPGQDNEQFF
TRBV7-2,many,.,TRBJ1-1,TGTGCCAGCAGCTCGCAGGGCACCAACACTGAAGCTTTCTTT,CASSSQGTNTEAFF
TRBV4-3,.,.,TRBJ2-3,TGCGCCAGCAGCGCCCAAGGGCAAATGACGCAGTATTTT,CASSAQGQMTQYF
TRBV4-3,few,.,TRBJ1-1,TGCGCCAGCAGCCAAGATAGGACCCGACGGGGGACTGAAGCTTTCTTT,CASSQDRTRRGTEAFF
TRBV12-3/TRBV12-4,.,.,TRBJ2-2,TGTGCCAGCAGTTTTAAGGGGGACATGAACACCGGGGAGCTGTTTTTT,CASSFKGDMNTGELFF
TRBV30,few,.,TRBJ1-2,TGTGCCTGGAGTCCTGCCAGCTATGGCTACACCTTC,CAWSPASYGYTF
TRBV30,.,TRBD1,TRBJ1-2,TGTGCCTGGAGGTACCGTGGGACAGGGGGCTATGGCTACACCTTC,CAWRYRGTGGYGYTF
TRBV20-1,.,.,TRBJ2-7,TGCAGTGCTACTGGTTTCGGGGCTACCTACGAGCAGTACTTC,CSATGFGATYEQYF
TRBV10-2,few,.,TRBJ1-1,TGCGCCAGCTTTGGGGCGACAGGATGGAACACTGAAGCTTTCTTT,CASFGATGWNTEAFF
TRBV5-6,many,TRBD1,TRBJ2-3,TGTGCCAGCAGCTTGGTCAAGGTGGACAGGCGAAGGGCTGATACGCAGTATTTT,CASSLVKVDRRRADTQYF
TRBV9,many,TRBD2,TRBJ2-7,TGTGCCAGCAGCACGGGACTAGCGGGAGTCGAGCAGTACTTC,CASSTGLAGVEQYF
TRBV11-1,many,.,TRBJ1-5,TGTGCCAGCAGCGAGACAGAAACTCAGCCCCAGCATTTT,CASSETETQPQHF
TRBV19,.,.,TRBJ1-5,TGTGCCAGTAGTATAGACGCCCCAGGTCTTAGCAATCAGCCCCAGCATTTT,CASSIDAPGLSNQPQHF
TRBV7-9,few,TRBD1,TRBJ1-4,TGTGCCAGCAGTTTTTCGACAGGGGTGGGTGAAAAACTGTTTTTT,CASSFSTGVGEKLFF
TRBV12-3/TRBV12-4,.,.,TRBJ2-7,TGTGCCAGCAGTTTAGGGGGGGCGGGTTACGAGCAGTACTTC,CASSLGGAGYEQYF
TRBV7-9,.,.,TRBJ1-5,TGTGCCAGCAGCTCCGAGGGTAATAGCAATCAGCCCCAGCATTTT,CASSSEGNSNQPQHF
TRBV20-1,.,.,TRBJ2-7,TGCAGTGCTCCCGCGGGGGCTAGGGAGCAGTACTTC,CSAPAGAREQYF
TRBV12-3/TRBV12-4,few,.,TRBJ2-2,TGTGCCAGCAGACTGGGCCCGACGACCGGGGAGCTGTTTTTT,CASRLGPTTGELFF
TRBV6-1,.,.,TRBJ2-5,TGTGCCAGCAGCTGGGTTGAGACCCAGTACTTC,CASSWVETQYF
TRBV5-1,few,.,TRBJ2-2,TGCGCCAGCGCCTTGGGCGGCCTCACCGGGGAGCTGTTTTTT,CASALGGLTGELFF
TRBV10-3,many,.,TRBJ2-3,TGTGCCATCAGTCTCCAGACAGATACGCAGTATTTT,CAISLQTDTQYF
TRBV7-9,many,.,TRBJ2-2,TGTGCCAGCAGCTTAGTGGACATAACCGGGGAGCTGTTTTTT,CASSLVDITGELFF
TRBV6-2/TRBV6-3,.,.,TRBJ1-2,TGTGCCAGCAGTCGACAGAACGTTAACTATGGCTACACCTTC,CASSRQNVNYGYTF
TRBV5-1,.,TRBD1,TRBJ2-1,TGCGCCAGCAGCGCTTCCGGGACAGACTCCTACAATGAGCAGTTCTTC,CASSASGTDSYNEQFF
TRBV7-9,.,TRBD2,TRBJ2-2,TGTGCCAGCCCGACTAGCGGGGGGGACACCGGGGAGCTGTTTTTT,CASPTSGGDTGELFF
TRBV5-1,.,.,TRBJ2-3,TGCGCCAGCAGCACAACTGGACGGAGCACAGATACGCAGTATTTT,CASSTTGRSTDTQYF